This T cell receptor (beta chain) emerged from a study of vaccination and CD4 T cells after COVID-19. The CDR3 has 15 amino acids. CDR1 and CDR2 from the germline V gene are SGHRS and YFSETQ. V was clipped by 0 bases and J by 6 bases, with 16 bases between them. This sample's treatment: roughly 10-day PBMC culture with coronavirus spike peptide pools or control peptides (ViraFEST assay). First, ViraFEST expanded antigen-specific T cells with peptide pools, and next it sequenced the TCRs. Concerning this clonotype itself: Its antigen is unidentified.

At the Johns Hopkins FTIC core, DNA taken from cultured CD4+ T cells was sequenced by way of the Oncomine TCR Beta short-read assay. TCRdb recomputed calls from the PCR reads with MiXCR, one row per CDR3 protein. There are about 11,000 distinct CDR3 sequences in the sample; about two fifths occur only once, and 29% lies in the top ten. The source material was CD4+ T cells from blood, cultured in vitro. This TCR derives from a human donor who had recovered from COVID-19. V usage is TRBV5-1 and J usage is TRBJ2-7, with D possibly TRBD1 on 6 matching bases. The CDR3 DNA reads as TGCGCCAGCAGCTTGGCAGGGGCGCGCCTCGGCGAGCAGTACTTC. This translates into CASSLAGARLGEQYF. The variable domain in full, completed from reference TRBV5-1 and TRBJ2-7, reads KAGVTQTPRYLIKTRGQQVTLSCSPISGHRSVSWYQQTPGQGLQFLFEYFSETQRNKGNFPGRFSGRQFSNSRSEMNVSTLELGDSALYLCASSLAGARLGEQYFGPGTRLTVT.